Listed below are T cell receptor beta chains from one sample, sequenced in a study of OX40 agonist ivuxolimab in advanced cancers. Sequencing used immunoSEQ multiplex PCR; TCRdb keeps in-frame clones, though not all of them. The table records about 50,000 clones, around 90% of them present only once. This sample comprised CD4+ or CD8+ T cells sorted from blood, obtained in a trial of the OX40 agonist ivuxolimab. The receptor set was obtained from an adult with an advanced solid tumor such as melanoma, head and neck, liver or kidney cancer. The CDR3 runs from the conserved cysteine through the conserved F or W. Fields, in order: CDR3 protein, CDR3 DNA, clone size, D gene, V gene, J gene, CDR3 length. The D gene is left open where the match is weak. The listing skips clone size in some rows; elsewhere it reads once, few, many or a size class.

CASSYSWVEGTEAFF	TGTGCCAGCAGTTACTCGTGGGTTGAGGGAACTGAAGCTTTCTTT	-	-	TRBV6-6	TRBJ1-1	15
CASSQDETDSYNEQFF	TGTGCCAGCAGCCAAGATGAAACGGATTCCTACAATGAGCAGTTCTTC	-	-	TRBV14	TRBJ2-1	16
CASGELFF	TGTGCCAGCGGGGAGCTGTTTTTT	-	-	TRBV19	TRBJ2-2	8
CASSSPLGNMNTEAFF	TGTGCCAGCAGCTCCCCATTGGGGAACATGAACACTGAAGCTTTCTTT	-	-	TRBV5-4	TRBJ1-1	16
CASSSGPASSYNSPLHF	TGCGCCAGCAGCTCCGGCCCGGCCAGCTCCTATAATTCACCCCTCCACTTT	-	-	TRBV5-1	TRBJ1-6	17
CATTSSPRHTEAFF	TGTGCCACCACTTCCAGCCCCAGGCACACTGAAGCTTTCTTT	-	-	TRBV6-5	TRBJ1-1	14
CASSPPLAGGDYGYTF	TGTGCCAGCTCACCACCGCTGGCAGGGGGCGACTATGGCTACACCTTC	-	TRBD1	TRBV18	TRBJ1-2	16
CASSLGQGVNNEQFF	TGTGCTAGCAGCTTAGGGCAGGGCGTAAACAATGAGCAGTTCTTC	-	-	TRBV7-7	TRBJ2-1	15
CASSPRVADTQYF	TGTGCCAGCAGCCCACGTGTGGCAGATACGCAGTATTTT	-	-	TRBV7-9	TRBJ2-3	13
CASKYRDGDDEQYF	TGTGCCAGCAAGTACCGGGACGGAGACGACGAGCAGTACTTC	-	-	TRBV6-6	TRBJ2-7	14
CASSLDGAGAPETQYF	TGTGCCAGCAGCTTGGACGGGGCGGGGGCCCCAGAGACCCAGTACTTC	once	-	TRBV5-6	TRBJ2-5	16
CASSPVSGTGKNTGELFF	TGTGCCAGCAGCCCCGTTTCCGGGACAGGGAAGAACACCGGGGAGCTGTTTTTT	-	TRBD1	TRBV7-9	TRBJ2-2	18
CATGTGVIEQFF	TGTGCCACAGGGACAGGGGTAATTGAGCAGTTCTTC	-	TRBD1	TRBV7-9	TRBJ2-1	12
CASSPPDGEKLFF	TGTGCCAGCAGCCCCCCGGACGGTGAAAAACTGTTTTTT	-	-	TRBV5-6	TRBJ1-4	13
CASSPTSTGRVEAFF	TGTGCCAGCAGTCCAACATCGACAGGGAGGGTTGAAGCTTTCTTT	-	TRBD1	TRBV27	TRBJ1-1	15
CASSKVSPRRAPLHF	TGTGCCAGCAGCAAAGTCAGCCCCCGTCGGGCACCCCTCCACTTT	-	-	TRBV21-1	TRBJ1-6	15
CACDISGTAPVYEQYF	TGTGCCTGTGACATATCCGGGACGGCCCCGGTCTACGAGCAGTACTTC	once	-	TRBV30	TRBJ2-7	16
CASTLSDTQYF	TGTGCCAGCACCCTTTCAGATACGCAGTATTTT	-	-	TRBV6-1	TRBJ2-3	11
CASSFTPPTYNEQFF	TGTGCCAGCAGTTTTACCCCCCCAACCTACAATGAGCAGTTCTTC	-	-	TRBV27	TRBJ2-1	15
CASSWTSGGEETQYF	TGTGCCAGCAGCTGGACTAGCGGGGGGGAAGAGACCCAGTACTTC	-	TRBD2	TRBV7-9	TRBJ2-5	15
CASRPGGSSYNEQFF	TGTGCCAGCAGACCCGGAGGGAGCTCCTACAATGAGCAGTTCTTC	-	-	TRBV6-5	TRBJ2-1	15
CASSYAAYNEQFF	TGTGCCAGCAGTTACGCGGCTTACAATGAGCAGTTCTTC	-	-	TRBV6-5	TRBJ2-1	13
CASSQAGFYGYTF	TGTGCCAGCAGCCAGGCAGGGTTCTATGGCTACACCTTC	-	-	TRBV7-9	TRBJ1-2	13
CASSGRRGRSYEQYF	TGTGCCAGCAGTGGACGCAGGGGGCGCAGCTACGAGCAGTACTTC	-	TRBD1	TRBV25-1	TRBJ2-7	15
CASSESGQGGTDTQYF	TGTGCCAGCAGTGAATCGGGACAAGGGGGCACAGATACGCAGTATTTT	once	-	TRBV25-1	TRBJ2-3	16
CASSSYPPAPALKDTQYF	TGTGCCAGCAGTTCATACCCCCCGGCCCCGGCCTTGAAAGATACGCAGTATTTT	-	-	TRBV27	TRBJ2-3	18
CASSAGRGNTEAFF	TGCGCCAGCAGCGCGGGGAGGGGAAACACTGAAGCTTTCTTT	-	-	TRBV5-1	TRBJ1-1	14
CASSLIPSTDTQYF	TGTGCCAGCAGCTTAATCCCCAGCACAGATACGCAGTATTTT	-	-	TRBV7-9	TRBJ2-3	14
CASSPGPLVAFF	TGTGCCAGCAGCCCTGGACCGCTCGTAGCTTTCTTT	-	-	TRBV5-6	TRBJ1-1	12
CASRGLTGSSNQPQHF	TGCGCCAGCAGGGGCCTGACAGGGTCTAGCAATCAGCCCCAGCATTTT	-	TRBD1	TRBV10-2	TRBJ1-5	16
CASSFEHSYEQYF	TGCGCCAGCAGCTTCGAACACTCCTACGAGCAGTACTTC	-	-	TRBV5-1	TRBJ2-7	13
CASSPAGLVDTQYF	TGTGCCAGCTCACCAGCAGGGTTAGTAGATACGCAGTATTTT	-	-	TRBV18	TRBJ2-3	14
CASSLGDSSTDTQYF	TGTGCCAGCAGCTTGGGCGACTCTAGCACAGATACGCAGTATTTT	-	-	TRBV5-4	TRBJ2-3	15
CASSSGSQGQETQYF	TGTGCCAGCAGTTCTGGATCCCAGGGCCAAGAGACCCAGTACTTC	-	-	TRBV6-6	TRBJ2-5	15
CASSIVGDRYEQYF	TGTGCCAGTAGTATAGTGGGAGACAGGTACGAGCAGTACTTC	-	-	TRBV19	TRBJ2-7	14
CASTARRADTGELFF	TGTGCCAGCACCGCCCGGAGGGCGGACACCGGGGAGCTGTTTTTT	-	-	TRBV6-6	TRBJ2-2	15
CASSLENTEAFF	TGTGCCAGCAGCTTAGAGAACACTGAAGCTTTCTTT	-	-	TRBV7-9	TRBJ1-1	12
CASSPRSDSYDTEAFF	TGTGCCAGCTCACCCCGGAGTGACAGTTATGACACTGAAGCTTTCTTT	-	-	TRBV18	TRBJ1-1	16
CASSEGRSPNYGYTF	TGTGCCAGCAGTGAAGGCAGGAGCCCTAACTATGGCTACACCTTC	-	-	TRBV6-1	TRBJ1-2	15
CASVRLVSGNTIYF	TGTGCCAGCGTTCGACTCGTCTCTGGAAACACCATATATTTT	-	-	TRBV6-6	TRBJ1-3	14
CASRRLRGRNTGELFF	TGCGCCAGCAGACGACTGAGGGGTCGGAACACCGGGGAGCTGTTTTTT	-	-	TRBV10-2	TRBJ2-2	16
CASSEVARGQTEAFF	TGTGCCAGCAGTGAAGTGGCCAGGGGGCAAACTGAAGCTTTCTTT	-	TRBD1	TRBV6-1	TRBJ1-1	15
CASSWTGGAEAFF	TGTGCCAGCAGTTGGACAGGAGGGGCTGAAGCTTTCTTT	-	TRBD1	TRBV6-6	TRBJ1-1	13